This T cell receptor (beta chain) originates from a study of cytomegalovirus exposure and HLA in healthy donors (dated by TCRdb to 2017 to 2019). Regarding the study in general: In an earlier analysis of 587 of the donors, under 300 Gb of sequence data and 90 million to 120 million unique TCR beta sequences from approximately 180 million T cells were reported. In addition to the first cohort of 666 subjects, a separate validation cohort of 120 different subjects was used. Donor age, sex, ethnicity and CMV serostatus were compiled together with the repertoire data. The number of typed donors differed by locus: about 629-630 for A, B, C, DRB1 and DQB1; roughly 510 for DQA1; 606 for DPA1; and 450 to 480 for DPB1. All discovery cohort repertoires had been generated using a single sequencing platform. On average, 235,054 unique TCR beta nucleotide sequences were sequenced per donor among fewer than 500 genotyped donors of the cohort, with roughly 18% of those sequences being non-productive. A later genetic analysis took genome-wide SNP genotypes for about 65% of the 666 donors and used that subset as a discovery cohort. The study used immunosequencing to profile the T cell repertoires of several hundred subjects and linked those repertoires to cytomegalovirus serostatus. To predict cytomegalovirus infection status, the study brought together high-throughput TCR immunosequencing, statistical association of individual TCRs with disease status, and machine learning. Because of strong linkage in the cohort, 5 or 6 DR-DQ haplotypes were treated as single units for association and clustering. The aim of the study was to test whether cataloging public T cell receptors could identify signatures of past pathogen exposure. Of the approximately 400 genotyped donors, around 81% fell in the genetic ancestry cluster associated with self-reported Caucasian donors. Both class I and class II loci were covered by HLA typing, at four-digit resolution. In a later analysis, previously published TCR beta repertoires from several hundred donors were re-analyzed and high-resolution HLA genotyping was added so that TCR occurrence patterns could be studied. An earlier analysis of fewer than 750 of the donors used high-throughput TCR beta sequencing to judge whether each TCR beta V gene segment behaved as functional or pseudogenic. Roughly 300 gigabases of sequencing data and around 85 million unique TCR sequences made up an early release that covered under 750 HLA-typed donors. Rather than drawing on any new phenotypic data, the later analysis identified candidate immune exposures from TCR beta sequences and the way those sequences occurred across donors. The investigation overall reported the following: Presence/absence analyses assumed roughly uniform sequencing depth across donors, an assumption that may not hold. Because HLA typing was unavailable for some donors at each locus, only the typed subset was used in association tests. According to a later analysis, parvovirus B19, influenza, CMV and Epstein-Barr virus appeared linked to several top co-occurrence clusters. The authors suggested that the approach could potentially be generalized to other disease states and immunological phenotypes. A further reported finding was that TCR beta sequences accurately predicted the HLA-A and HLA-B alleles for most subjects in the first cohort. Linkage disequilibrium might explain the correlated functional status among segregating V segments, but an unknown experimental factor could not be ruled out. For the cohort, immune exposure information was limited to CMV serostatus. In both the original and validation cohorts, the classifier was reported to diagnose cytomegalovirus status with high specificity and sensitivity. At a false discovery rate of 0.05, a later analysis linked some 17,000 TCR beta sequences to specific HLA alleles. When HLA alleles, especially DR and DQ, strongly co-occurred, attributing TCR associations to individual alleles was difficult. The earlier analysis of about 600 of the donors excluded fewer than 20 rarely observed V segments, including chromosome 9 orphons, because counts were too low. Only TCR beta chains were sequenced in this cohort, and the absence of alpha or paired-chain data limited detectable features. In a later genetic analysis, fewer N-insertions in productive TCRs were reported among donors in an Asian-associated ancestry cluster than the roughly 700-donor mean. A later analysis found that TCR association rates varied across HLA loci, with DRB1 alleles showing the most associated TCRs and HLA-C alleles the fewest. Because the 87-base-pair reads could not distinguish some IMGT-functional V segments, including TRBV6-2 and TRBV6-3, those segments were excluded. The study listed 150 to 200 TCR beta chains as associated with cytomegalovirus. A cluster of highly shared sequence variants was judged likely to represent a technical artifact of the sequencing pipeline. An association between a missense DCLRE1C variant and V-gene and J-gene trimming of TCR beta chains was found in a later genetic analysis and replicated in an independent cohort. A later analysis found that HLA-associated TCR beta chains were more clonally expanded and had lower generation probabilities than equally common non-associated chains. Across donors, most TCR sequences were observed very rarely, whereas some public TCRs were present in many individuals. Three of the identified cytomegalovirus-associated TCR beta chains were confirmed in vitro to be specific for cytomegalovirus antigens. In a later analysis, most CMV-associated TCR beta chains were found to appear HLA-restricted, with HLA associations seemingly driven largely by CMV exposure. Broadly in line with IMGT annotations, most TCR beta V segments showed up in productive rearrangements about 87% or about 30% of the time in an earlier analysis of several hundred of the donors.

V drops 5 bases and J drops 7 bases, leaving 15 bases in between. As encoded in the germline V gene, CDR1 is SGHDT while CDR2 is YYEEEE. Measured from the cysteine to the phenylalanine, the CDR3 is 13 residues long. Only the CDR3 DNA is retained, 39 bases long and in frame from the first base. Library prep was done by the immunoSEQ multiplex PCR assay. The multiplex PCR relied on a mix of 60 forward primers for TCR Vbeta segments and 13 reverse primers for TCR Jbeta segments. A multiplex PCR assay on genomic DNA amplified the CDR3 region of rearranged TCR beta genes. Amplified TCR beta libraries were sequenced as 87-base-pair reads on the Illumina HiSeq System. The paper's processing steps were these. In a later analysis, around 80 million unique TCR beta chains were counted across the approximately 620 repertoires, and roughly 11 million of these chains were shared by at least two donors. To remove PCR and sequencing errors, raw reads were error-corrected and collapsed into unique sequences using a nearest-neighbor algorithm that merged closely related sequences. Alignment of CDR3 sequences to IMGT reference sequences was used to assign V, D and J gene segments. For a sequence to be retained, at least a six-nucleotide match to both a V gene segment and a J gene segment was required. Rearrangements were called productive when the CDR3 lacked stop codons and stayed in frame with V and J; all others were non-productive. Following IMGT convention, CDR3 was defined as the stretch from the second conserved V-encoded cysteine up to the conserved J-encoded phenylalanine. Sequences without an unambiguous match to a single V gene segment were excluded from the earlier analysis of about 600 of the donors. An earlier analysis of almost 600 of the donors classified V segments as functional when productive rearrangements were above 56.7% and as segregating when the standard deviation between donors was above 5%. A statistical classification framework was developed to diagnose cytomegalovirus status using the catalog of TCR beta chain sequences. A later analysis assigned V and J genes by comparing TCR nucleotide sequences with IMGT/GENE-DB human TR gene sequences. A later analysis assigned CDR3 sequences and most-parsimonious VDJ recombination scenarios with the TCRdist pipeline. In a later analysis, every TCR beta chain was defined by the combination of its CDR3 amino acid sequence and its V-gene family, and reads without a unique V-gene family were dropped. A later analysis removed 592 highly shared, low-generation-probability nucleotide sequences to deal with suspected cross-contamination and a sequencing artifact. For each public chain, a later analysis derived a clonal expansion index from normalized ranks of inferred template counts within each repertoire. Generation probabilities in a later analysis came from a VDJ recombination model fitted to out-of-frame rearrangements, and those results were checked against IGoR. In a later analysis, hypergeometric tests were used to score TCR-TCR, TCR-HLA and TCR-CMV co-occurrence, with a repertoire-size bias correction applied to TCR pairs. To estimate false discovery rates, a later analysis permuted the HLA or CMV assignments 20 times. In a later analysis, co-occurring TCRs were grouped with DBSCAN, and TCRdist sequence similarity was added when clustering was performed within HLA-allele-positive subsets. For co-occurrence clustering, repertoires with fewer than 30,000 or more than 120,000 public chains were excluded, along with five repertoires with anomalous nucleotide sharing. Not all clones reach the TCRdb copy of this immuneACCESS table, which keeps in-frame sequences only. Checked studies attribute under half of the gap to unresolved V genes and leave the rest unexplained. The V and J calls and clone size are taken from that table; D and trimming were inferred from the DNA. Present in this sample are about 130,000 clones, around 75% of which were seen just once. The biggest ten clones account for less than 4% of the sample.

In total, 500 to 700 healthy bone marrow donors made up the cohort. At the time of sampling, every cohort member was nominally healthy, though immune exposures that went unrecorded were likely present. The donor was CMV seronegative and belonged to the group of under 400 seronegative cohort members. A peripheral blood sample was provided by each donor, and peripheral blood mononuclear cells were used for TCR beta sequencing. Genomic DNA extraction from the blood cell samples was performed with the Qiagen DNeasy Blood Extraction Kit. In its sample, this clone was seen a few times. Its antigen is not yet known. Base quality data are lacking; no much larger clone is found one base away.

This TCR derives from a man younger than 45 in good health and CMV-seronegative. This chain joins TRBV5-6 to TRBJ1-2; TRBD1 is a possible D gene, resting on 6 matching bases. Sequencing was performed on PBMCs. CDR3 sequence: CASRRQALGGYTF. The nucleotide sequence is TGTGCCAGCAGAAGACAGGCTTTGGGTGGCTACACCTTC.